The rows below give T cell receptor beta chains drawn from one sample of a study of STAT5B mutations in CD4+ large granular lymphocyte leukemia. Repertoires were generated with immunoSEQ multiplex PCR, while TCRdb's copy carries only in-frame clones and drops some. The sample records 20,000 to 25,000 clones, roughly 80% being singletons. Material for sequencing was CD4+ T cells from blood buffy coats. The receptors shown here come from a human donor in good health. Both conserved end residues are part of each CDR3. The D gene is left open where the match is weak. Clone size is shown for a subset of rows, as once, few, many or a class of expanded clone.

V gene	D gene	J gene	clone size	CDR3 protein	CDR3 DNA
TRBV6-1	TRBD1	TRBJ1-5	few	CATLRQGARQPQHF	TGTGCCACACTGAGACAGGGTGCGAGGCAGCCCCAGCATTTT
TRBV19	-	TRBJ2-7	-	CASSIGGTSSYEQYF	TGTGCCAGTAGTATAGGAGGGACCAGCTCCTACGAGCAGTACTTC
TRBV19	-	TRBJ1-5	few	CARPPGSDHQPQHF	TGTGCCCGGCCACCCGGGAGTGACCATCAGCCCCAGCATTTT
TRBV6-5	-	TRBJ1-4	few	CASSYSKGQVDEKLFF	TGTGCCAGCAGTTACTCGAAGGGGCAGGTTGACGAAAAACTGTTTTTT
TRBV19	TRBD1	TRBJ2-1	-	CASSTDRGLSEQFF	TGTGCCAGTAGTACGGACAGGGGGCTTAGTGAGCAGTTCTTC
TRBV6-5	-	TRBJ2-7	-	CASGTDKAFYEQYF	TGTGCCAGCGGGACTGATAAGGCGTTCTACGAGCAGTACTTC
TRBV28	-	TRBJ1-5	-	CASSFGSRGDQPQHF	TGTGCCAGCAGTTTCGGGAGTCGGGGGGATCAGCCCCAGCATTTT
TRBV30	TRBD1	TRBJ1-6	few	CAWRWDSLNSPLHF	TGTGCCTGGAGGTGGGACAGTCTTAATTCACCCCTCCACTTT
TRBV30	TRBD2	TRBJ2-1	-	CAWSGAGSGEQFF	TGTGCCTGGAGTGGAGCGGGGTCGGGTGAGCAGTTCTTC
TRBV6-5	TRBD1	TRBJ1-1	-	CASSRTGGGGAFF	TGTGCCAGCAGTCGGACAGGGGGCGGCGGAGCTTTCTTT
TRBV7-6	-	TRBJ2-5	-	CASSLGFGRGETQYF	TGTGCCAGCAGCTTAGGATTCGGCAGAGGAGAGACCCAGTACTTC
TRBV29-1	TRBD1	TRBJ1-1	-	CSVDLQGANTEAFF	TGCAGCGTTGATCTTCAGGGGGCAAACACTGAAGCTTTCTTT
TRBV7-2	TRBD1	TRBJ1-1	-	CASSAGLTGGVAFF	TGTGCCAGCAGTGCAGGTCTCACAGGGGGCGTCGCTTTCTTT
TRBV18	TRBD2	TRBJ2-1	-	CASSHSRGLAGGDEQFF	TGTGCCAGCTCACACAGCCGGGGACTAGCGGGAGGCGATGAGCAGTTCTTC
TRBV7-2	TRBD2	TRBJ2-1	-	CASRGRAAGVNEQFF	TGTGCCAGCAGGGGGCGGGCAGCGGGGGTCAATGAGCAGTTCTTC
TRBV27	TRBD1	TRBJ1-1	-	CASSSGTETSIQAFF	TGTGCCAGCAGTTCCGGGACAGAGACTTCAATCCAAGCTTTCTTT
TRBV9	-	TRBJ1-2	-	CASSVGNQGLSGYTF	TGTGCCAGCAGCGTAGGAAATCAGGGATTGAGTGGCTACACCTTC
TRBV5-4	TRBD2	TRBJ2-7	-	CASSLVSSGTYEQYF	TGTGCCAGCAGCTTGGTCTCTAGCGGGACCTACGAGCAGTACTTC
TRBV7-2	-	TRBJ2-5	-	CASSLSLGETQYF	TGTGCCAGCAGCTTATCCTTGGGAGAGACCCAGTACTTC
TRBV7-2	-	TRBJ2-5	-	CASSLAGLGETQYF	TGTGCCAGCAGCTTAGCAGGGCTTGGGGAGACCCAGTACTTC
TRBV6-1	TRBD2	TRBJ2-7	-	CASSLAGSYEQYF	TGTGCCAGCAGCTTAGCGGGTTCCTACGAGCAGTACTTC
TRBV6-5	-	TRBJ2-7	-	CASSSPWGYEQYF	TGTGCCAGCAGTTCCCCTTGGGGGTACGAGCAGTACTTC
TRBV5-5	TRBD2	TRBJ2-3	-	CASSPPPSGGSTDTQYF	TGTGCCAGCAGCCCACCCCCCAGCGGGGGGAGCACAGATACGCAGTATTTT